Given below is one TCR beta chain in context. The CDR3 length is 15 residues. CDR1 and CDR2 from the germline V gene are SGHAT and FQNNGV. V lost 1 base to trimming and J lost 1 base, with 10 bases between them. This specimen belongs to a study of T cell responses to AZD1222 COVID-19 vaccine. TCRdb keeps only in-frame clones here, not all; method: immunoSEQ multiplex PCR. The sample carries 140,000 to 150,000 clones, around 93% recorded once. This receptor was identified in an adult in good health. The J gene is TRBJ1-1, the V gene TRBV11-2, with D maybe TRBD1 (5 bases). The source was peripheral blood, collected on day 0 of AZD1222 vaccination. The CDR3 DNA sequence: TGTGCCAGCAGCTTAGGGGGGACGTCGAACACTGAAGCTTTCTTT. This codes for CASSLGGTSNTEAFF.